This passage covers 29 T cell receptor beta chains from one sample sequenced in a study of CXCR3-negative and CXCR3-positive naive CD8 T cells. 5' RACE that incorporated UMI labels was used to prepare the TRB cDNA libraries. TCRdb re-called the 5' RACE reads and catalogs CDR3 proteins one per entry, DNA excluded. Reported are just over 40,000 distinct CDR3 sequences; the ten largest clones contain about 1.9%. The source material was naive CXCR3- CD8+ T cells from blood. Subset reported: CD45RO-CCR7+CD27+CD95- naive CD8+ T cells lacking CXCR3 (TNR3-). Receptor source: a human donor in good health. Some clones in this sample may be carry-over from other donors' samples.

By frequency, this clonotype registers medium-sized. The chain uses TRBV4-3 and TRBJ2-7; TCRdb indicates TRBD1, and absent DNA this call remains unverified. The V gene's germline CDR1 is LGHNA and CDR2 YSLEER. The length of the CDR3 is 16 residues. The CDR3: CASSQDRGQGVAEQYF.

The CDR3 region is CSARDLTRGENTEAFF. The chain combines TRBV20-1 with TRBJ1-1. The CDR3 is 16 amino acids. Germline values: CDR1 DFQATT, CDR2 SNEGSKA (reference sequence).

V gene TRBV7-2 combines with J gene TRBJ2-5; TCRdb's D gene call, TRBD2, goes unchecked for lack of DNA. This CDR3 spans 15 amino acids. Germline values: CDR1 SGHTA, CDR2 FQGNSA. This CDR3 reads CASSLGVLAGETQYF.

J is TRBJ1-2 and V is TRBV12-3 or TRBV12-4; TCRdb calls TRBD1, which cannot be checked without DNA. The CDR3 covers 17 residues. CDR3 region: CASTPTRAGGPDGGYTF.

The genes are TRBV2 and TRBJ2-2; no DNA is available, so the TRBD1 call from TCRdb remains unchecked. Germline V gene sequence: CDR1 SNHLY, CDR2 FYNNEI. The CDR3 consists of 15 residues. CDR3 residues: CASSHLDSYTGELFF.

V and J are TRBV15 and TRBJ2-3; with no DNA, the TCRdb D assignment of TRBD1 cannot be verified. Germline CDR1 and CDR2: LNHNV and YYDKDF (reference sequence). This CDR3 spans 13 amino acids. CDR3 sequence reads: CATRRTGVDTQYF. The whole variable domain, filled in from reference TRBV15 and TRBJ2-3, reads DAMVIQNPRYQVTQFGKPVTLSCSQTLNHNVMYWYQQKSSQAPKLLFHYYDKDFNNEADTPDNFQSRRPNTSFCFLDIRSPGLGDTAMYLCATRRTGVDTQYFGPGTRLTVL.

The J gene is TRBJ2-3, the V gene TRBV29-1; TCRdb designates TRBD1, a call that cannot be tested without DNA. CDR3 length equals 11 residues. In germline, CDR1 is SQVTM, CDR2 ANQGSEA. CDR3 protein: CRGQDTDTQYF.

CDR3 sequence reads: CASSSGGTEAFF. The rearrangement links TRBV27 to TRBJ1-1; TCRdb selects TRBD1, and the lack of DNA leaves this call unchecked. The germline CDR1 and CDR2 sequences are MNHEY and SMNVEV (reference sequence). The CDR3 contains 12 residues.

This chain connects TRBV6-2 or TRBV6-3 to TRBJ1-2. The CDR3 is 16 residues long. From germline, CDR1 is MNHEY and CDR2 SVGEGT. The CDR3 loop reads CASSYLLEERDYGYTF.

The rearrangement joins TRBV28 to TRBJ2-4; absent DNA, TCRdb's TRBD1 call cannot be checked. This CDR3 is built from 14 residues. CDR1 and CDR2 (germline): MDHEN, SYDVKM. The CDR3 here is CASSPTGGRNIQYF.

The V gene is TRBV29-1, the J gene TRBJ2-5; TCRdb's D gene call, TRBD1, goes unchecked for lack of DNA. Germline V gives CDR1 SQVTM, CDR2 ANQGSEA. The CDR3 is 16 residues long. CDR3 in amino acids: CSGMGVKGRFEETQYF.

J is TRBJ2-1 and V is TRBV5-6. Germline V lookup: CDR1 SGHDT, CDR2 YYEEEE. CDR3 length: 14 amino acids. CDR3: CASSLDVTYNEQFF.

The V gene is TRBV7-6, the J gene TRBJ1-4; as DNA is missing, the TRBD1 call by TCRdb cannot be tested. The CDR3 is made up of 16 amino acids. Germline-derived CDR1 and CDR2 are SGHVS and FNYEAQ. This CDR3 reads CASSVRPGATNEKLFF.

The V call is TRBV28, the J call TRBJ2-7; TCRdb gives TRBD1 as the D gene, but with no DNA this cannot be confirmed. Germline V gene lookup returns CDR1 MDHEN and CDR2 SYDVKM. This CDR3 contains 16 residues. The CDR3 loop is CASSDGTENYSYEQYF.

The V and J genes are TRBV29-1 and TRBJ1-1. This CDR3 contains 12 residues. Germline values: CDR1 SQVTM, CDR2 ANQGSEA. CDR3 loop: CSALLGDQRAFF.

The chain couples TRBV20-1 to TRBJ2-2. Per the germline V gene, CDR1 is DFQATT and CDR2 is SNEGSKA (reference sequence). CDR3 length: 15 amino acids. The CDR3 sequence is CSARDHRTNTGELFF.

The chain links TRBV15 to TRBJ1-6; absent DNA, TCRdb's TRBD1 call cannot be checked. The germline V gene has CDR1 LNHNV and CDR2 YYDKDF (reference sequence). This CDR3 is built from 14 residues. The CDR3 spells CATSPGQDYSPLHF.

The V and J genes are TRBV9 and TRBJ2-5; the D call of TRBD1 rests on TCRdb alone, since no DNA is present to check it. The CDR3 runs to 14 residues. CDR1 is SGDLS, CDR2 YYNGEE, per germline. This CDR3 is CASSAGTGKETQYF.

The chain joins TRBV4-3 to TRBJ2-1; absent DNA, TCRdb's TRBD1 call cannot be checked. CDR3 size: 16 residues. The germline CDR1 and CDR2 sequences are LGHNA and YSLEER. The CDR3 reads CASSPTGTGILAEQFF.

The chain links TRBV14 to TRBJ2-7. The CDR3 sequence is 12 residues long. CDR1 and CDR2 (germline): SGHDN, FVKESK. The CDR3 here is CASSQYSYEQYF.

The J gene is TRBJ2-5, the V gene TRBV6-2 or TRBV6-3; TCRdb indicates TRBD1, and absent DNA this call remains unverified. The CDR3 runs 15 residues. Germline-derived CDR1 and CDR2 are MNHEY and SVGEGT. The CDR3 sequence is CASRPDREDVETQYF.

The gene calls are TRBV24-1 and TRBJ2-2; TCRdb's D gene call, TRBD2, goes unchecked for lack of DNA. The CDR3 runs 19 residues. The germline gives CDR1 KGHDR, CDR2 SFDVKD. CDR3 in amino acids: CATSGFYGRRDSNTGELFF.

This chain's CDR3 is CSVVYWGGTYNEQFF. V is TRBV29-1 and J is TRBJ2-1; with no DNA, the TCRdb D assignment of TRBD1 cannot be verified. The CDR3 covers 15 residues. CDR1 is SQVTM, CDR2 ANQGSEA, per germline.

The chain uses TRBV6-5 and TRBJ2-1; checking the TCRdb D call of TRBD2 is not possible without DNA. CDR1 is MNHEY and CDR2 is SVGAGI in the germline V gene. The CDR3 extends over 16 amino acids. CDR3 protein: CASSFLAGSSYNEQFF.

The chain is built from TRBV9 and TRBJ2-7; the D call of TRBD1 rests on TCRdb alone, since no DNA is present to check it. CDR3 length equals 14 residues. Germline V lookup: CDR1 SGDLS, CDR2 YYNGEE. CDR3: CASSPGQAVNEQYF.

The rearrangement links TRBV7-2 to TRBJ2-1; absent DNA, TCRdb's TRBD1 call cannot be checked. The germline CDR1 and CDR2 sequences are SGHTA and FQGNSA. The CDR3 covers 18 residues. The CDR3 here is CASSLVSYGGLGYNEQFF. The entire variable domain, with the rest obtained from reference TRBV7-2 and TRBJ2-1, is as follows: GAGVSQSPSNKVTEKGKDVELRCDPISGHTALYWYRQSLGQGLEFLIYFQGNSAPDKSGLPSDRFSAERTGGSVSTLTIQRTQQEDSAVYLCASSLVSYGGLGYNEQFFGPGTRLTVL.

J is TRBJ2-7 and V is TRBV29-1. Germline CDR1 is SQVTM and CDR2 is ANQGSEA. This CDR3 region has 12 residues. Here the CDR3 reads CSVLGSSYEQYF.

V usage is TRBV28 and J usage is TRBJ2-1; lacking DNA, the TRBD2 call made by TCRdb goes unchecked. Germline V gene lookup returns CDR1 MDHEN and CDR2 SYDVKM. The CDR3 is 13 residues long. The CDR3 loop is CASSFRGPWEQFF.

The chain links TRBV7-9 to TRBJ2-3; TCRdb outputs TRBD1, but without DNA this stays unchecked. The length of the CDR3 is 19 residues. Germline V gives CDR1 SEHNR, CDR2 FQNEAQ (reference sequence). CDR3 amino acids: CASSLVPSGTGGWVDTQYF.